The 25 T cell receptor beta chains listed next were all sequenced from one sample in a study of T cells expressing NK-cell markers. TCRdb reanalyzed the 5' RACE reads, giving one entry per CDR3 protein sequence and no DNA. The sample has approximately 460,000 distinct CDR3 sequences, and its top ten clones hold roughly 8%. Sequenced material: blood T cells: a sorted CD56 or NKG2C T cell subset, CD4+ or CD8+ T cells, or bulk PBMC T cells (not recorded which). The receptors derive from a woman between 18 and 70 years old in good health.

V usage is TRBV20-1 and J usage is TRBJ2-6; there is no DNA to check the TCRdb D call of TRBD1. This CDR3 has 16 amino acids. Per the germline V gene, CDR1 is DFQATT and CDR2 is SNEGSKA (reference sequence). CDR3: CSADGTGEFGANVLTF.

The J gene is TRBJ1-1, the V gene TRBV27; TCRdb's assignment of TRBD1 cannot be checked, as there is no DNA. The CDR3 is 13 residues long. Germline V gives CDR1 MNHEY, CDR2 SMNVEV (reference sequence). This chain's CDR3 is CASSMQGLGEAFF.

V gene TRBV20-1 combines with J gene TRBJ2-7; TCRdb gives TRBD2 as the D gene, but with no DNA this cannot be confirmed. Looked up from germline, CDR1 is DFQATT and CDR2 is SNEGSKA (reference sequence). The CDR3 covers 14 residues. The CDR3 reads CSARGGSSVYEQYF.

This chain links TRBV7-2 with TRBJ2-3; the TRBD2 assignment by TCRdb is unverifiable without DNA. The length of the CDR3 is 15 residues. Germline CDR1 and CDR2: SGHTA and FQGNSA. The CDR3 loop is CASSFRSGGGDTQYF.

The chain couples TRBV20-1 to TRBJ1-4. This CDR3 spans 12 amino acids. Per the germline V gene, CDR1 is DFQATT and CDR2 is SNEGSKA (reference sequence). The CDR3 sequence is CSADGPNEKLFF.

The chain couples TRBV5-1 to TRBJ2-1; the D call from TCRdb, TRBD1, cannot be confirmed without DNA. The CDR3 spans 15 residues. Germline CDR1 reads SGHRS; CDR2 reads YFSETQ. CDR3 sequence: CASSSGRESYNEQFF.

This chain uses TRBV4-3 with TRBJ1-2. The CDR3 extends over 15 amino acids. Germline V gene data show CDR1 as LGHNA and CDR2 as YSLEER. The chain's CDR3 is CASSHDGEANYGYTF.

V gene TRBV4-3 combines with J gene TRBJ1-1. CDR3 length equals 14 residues. CDR1 and CDR2 (germline): LGHNA, YSLEER. CDR3 in amino acids: CASSQVSKGTEAFF.

The genes are TRBV29-1 and TRBJ2-7; TCRdb returns TRBD2, unconfirmable since there is no DNA. CDR1 and CDR2 from the germline V gene are SQVTM and ANQGSEA. This CDR3 comprises 15 residues. The CDR3 region is CSVESGSAMAYEQYF.

This chain links TRBV6-6 with TRBJ1-2; the TCRdb D gene call, TRBD1, has no DNA to confirm it. The CDR3 runs to 12 residues. Per the germline V gene, CDR1 is MNHNY and CDR2 is SVGAGI (reference sequence). CDR3 residues: CASSGQGLLNTF.

CDR3 loop: CSARDGQGYGYTF. The V call is TRBV20-1, the J call TRBJ1-2; TCRdb lists TRBD1, though no DNA is available to test this call. Germline V CDR1 and CDR2: DFQATT, SNEGSKA (reference sequence). This CDR3 comprises 13 residues.

The CDR3 spells CASSWGTKETQYF. The chain uses TRBV11-2 and TRBJ2-5. The V gene's germline CDR1 is SGHAT and CDR2 FQNNGV. This CDR3 is 13 amino acids long.

The CDR3 loop reads CASSNLWDRGDTKETQYF. V usage is TRBV11-2 and J usage is TRBJ2-5; the TCRdb call, TRBD1, lacks DNA for checking. The CDR3 has 18 residues. Germline V gives CDR1 SGHAT, CDR2 FQNNGV.

The gene calls are TRBV12-3 or TRBV12-4 and TRBJ1-3. The CDR3 is 13 residues long. The CDR3 sequence is CASSFISGNTIYF.

CDR3 sequence: CASSPVGGEGYTF. The V and J genes are TRBV3-1 and TRBJ1-2. The CDR3 sequence is 13 residues long. Germline V lookup: CDR1 LGHDT, CDR2 YNNKEL (reference sequence).

V is TRBV20-1 and J is TRBJ2-3; without DNA, the TCRdb call of TRBD1 cannot be checked. Germline assignment: CDR1 DFQATT and CDR2 SNEGSKA (reference sequence). CDR3 length equals 14 residues. CDR3 amino acids: CSARDEPPGDTQYF.

CDR3 region: CASRGRGREGTDTQYF. The genes are TRBV11-2 and TRBJ2-3; the D call from TCRdb, TRBD2, cannot be confirmed without DNA. The CDR3 runs to 16 residues. CDR1 and CDR2 from the germline V gene are SGHAT and FQNNGV.

This chain links TRBV20-1 with TRBJ1-5; without DNA, the TCRdb call of TRBD1 cannot be checked. Germline-derived CDR1 and CDR2 are DFQATT and SNEGSKA (reference sequence). The CDR3 spans 15 residues. CDR3 sequence: CSAPSRDRPNQPQHF.

This rearrangement joins TRBV5-1 to TRBJ2-5; TCRdb gives TRBD2 as the D gene, but with no DNA this cannot be confirmed. Germline lookup yields CDR1 SGHRS and CDR2 YFSETQ. This CDR3 has 16 residues. The CDR3 here is CASSPEAGGPGETQYF.

The CDR3: CAIRDRDEEQFF. This sequence joins TRBV10-3 and TRBJ2-1; TCRdb gives TRBD2 as the D gene, but with no DNA this cannot be confirmed. The germline V gene encodes CDR1 ENHRY and CDR2 SYGVKD. The CDR3 length is 12 residues.

This CDR3 reads CASKWMETQYF. This chain connects TRBV6-2 or TRBV6-3 to TRBJ2-5. Germline lookup yields CDR1 MNHEY and CDR2 SVGEGT. This CDR3 contains 11 residues.

The chain couples TRBV6-1 to TRBJ1-1. Germline values: CDR1 MNHNS, CDR2 SASEGT. There are 16 residues in the CDR3. This CDR3 is CASSPHLLGRDREAFF.

The chain uses TRBV12-3 or TRBV12-4 and TRBJ2-5. There are 12 residues in the CDR3. The CDR3 here is CASRLTQETQYF.

V gene TRBV19 combines with J gene TRBJ2-3; the TCRdb call, TRBD2, lacks DNA for checking. The germline V gene encodes CDR1 LNHDA and CDR2 SQIVND (reference sequence). The CDR3 is made up of 16 amino acids. CDR3 sequence reads: CASSMPTSVSTDTQYF.

This chain connects TRBV28 to TRBJ2-7; TCRdb outputs TRBD1, but without DNA this stays unchecked. Germline values: CDR1 MDHEN, CDR2 SYDVKM. The CDR3 is 17 amino acids. This chain's CDR3 is CASSLSWTGISSYEQYF.